The 21 T cell receptor beta chains in this list originate from one sample, sequenced in a study of blood T cell repertoires in COVID-19 (dated by TCRdb to the early 2020s). Receptors were amplified or captured by the immunoSEQ multiplex PCR assay. In TCRdb, the immuneACCESS table is reduced to in-frame sequences with V and J assigned. These tables do not hold every clone; where another copy was compared, an unresolved V gene accounts for under half, and the others remain unexplained. Across this sample there are about 190,000 clones, with 70% to 80% seen only once. The top ten constitute around 11% of the sample. Sample: peripheral blood. All receptors come from a woman aged 50 to 60 with acute or convalescent COVID-19.

The chain uses TRBV5-1 and TRBJ2-7; 9 bases match TRBD1. CDR1 is SGHRS and CDR2 is YFSETQ in the germline V gene. This CDR3 has 14 residues. J was trimmed by 3 bases and V by 1 base; bases with no gene match: 2. CDR3 loop: CASSLRDRVYEQYF. The CDR3 bases are TGCGCCAGCAGCTTGAGGGACAGGGTCTACGAGCAGTACTTC.

The J gene is TRBJ2-7, the V gene TRBV30; D unclear. Deletions cut 0 bases from V and 0 bases from J, with 6 bases between. The CDR3 covers 13 residues. Germline V lookup: CDR1 GTSNPN, CDR2 SVGIG (reference sequence). The CDR3 region has the DNA TGTGCCTGGAGTGTCCTGAGCTCCTACGAGCAGTACTTC. As protein: CAWSVLSSYEQYF.

This clone showed up just once. The chain links TRBV6-5 to TRBJ1-1; D might be TRBD1 (6 bases). Germline V gives CDR1 MNHEY, CDR2 SVGAGI. This CDR3 spans 13 amino acids. Trimming took off 7 bases at V and 0 bases at J, with 9 bases between the two ends. The CDR3 sequence: CASNRALNTEAFF. Here the CDR3 DNA reads TGTGCCAGCAACAGGGCTTTGAACACTGAAGCTTTCTTT.

The V gene is TRBV4-1, the J gene TRBJ1-2; TRBD1 matches 9 bases. Germline V gene lookup returns CDR1 MGHRA and CDR2 YSYEKL. V gave up 0 bases and J gave up 0 bases; unmatched junction bases: 8. The CDR3 has 18 residues. This chain's CDR3 is CASSQEEGRDRANYGYTF. In DNA, the CDR3 is TGCGCCAGCAGCCAAGAGGAAGGGCGGGACAGGGCTAACTATGGCTACACCTTC.

CDR3 DNA sequence: TGTGCCAGCAGCACGGGGACTAGCGGCCCCACAGATACGCAGTATTTT. It codes for CASSTGTSGPTDTQYF. The chain combines TRBV9 with TRBJ2-3; 11 bases are a match to TRBD2. J lost 2 bases, V lost 4 bases, and 6 bases had no gene match. The CDR3 runs 16 residues. Germline loops: CDR1 SGDLS, CDR2 YYNGEE.

V is TRBV27 and J is TRBJ2-3, with 12 bases identical to TRBD2. Germline CDR1 is MNHEY and CDR2 is SMNVEV (reference sequence). The junction had 10 bases not matched to a gene; V was cut back by 3 bases and J by 6 bases. The CDR3 is made up of 17 amino acids. The CDR3 is CASSLRLAGGGRDTQYF. In nucleotides, the CDR3 is TGTGCCAGCAGTTTGCGGCTAGCGGGAGGGGGCAGGGATACGCAGTATTTT.

This chain uses TRBV7-8 with TRBJ1-3, with 10 bases identical to TRBD1. Germline CDR1 reads SGHVS; CDR2 reads FQNEAQ. The CDR3 runs to 16 residues. J lost 1 base, V lost 5 bases, and 5 bases had no gene match. The DNA for the CDR3 is TGTGCCAGCAGCCTGGGACAGGGGTTTTCTGGAAACACCATATATTTT. Translating it yields CASSLGQGFSGNTIYF.

The chain joins TRBV3-1 (or the pseudogene TRBV3-2) to TRBJ2-5; 14 bases are a match to TRBD2. With V trimmed by 4 bases and J by 0 bases, 10 bases remained unmatched. This CDR3 comprises 19 residues. Germline CDR1 reads LGHDT; CDR2 reads YNNKEL (reference sequence). CDR3: CASSRLGLAGGRYQETQYF. CDR3 in DNA: TGTGCCAGCAGCCGGCTCGGACTAGCGGGAGGAAGATACCAAGAGACCCAGTACTTC.

The chain links TRBV29-1 to TRBJ1-1; D is undetermined. The CDR3 spans 12 residues. Germline V CDR1 and CDR2: SQVTM, ANQGSEA. Trimming pared 6 bases from V and 0 bases from J, leaving 8 bases between. Here the CDR3 DNA reads TGCAGCGTGAGGCAAGTGAACACTGAAGCTTTCTTT. This codes for CSVRQVNTEAFF.

The chain has TRBV7-8 and TRBJ1-4; 10 positions agree with TRBD1. The germline gives CDR1 SGHVS, CDR2 FQNEAQ. The V and J ends lost 3 bases and 1 base, in that order; junction bases with no gene match: 2. The CDR3 is made up of 16 amino acids. The CDR3 reads CASSFDRGRTNEKLFF. In nucleotides, the CDR3 is TGTGCCAGCAGCTTCGACAGGGGGCGAACTAATGAAAAACTGTTTTTT.

In its sample, this clone was seen once. The J gene is TRBJ2-2, the V gene TRBV7-2; 12 bases fit TRBD2. Per germline, CDR1 SGHTA and CDR2 FQGNSA. V trimming: 6 bases; J trimming: 7 bases; junction bases outside the gene matches: 12. The CDR3 loop spans 17 amino acids. In nucleotides, the CDR3 is TGTGCCAGCAGTTCAGCCTCTAGCGGGAGGGGAGGCGGGGAGCTGTTTTTT. It is translated as CASSSASSGRGGGELFF.

The chain joins TRBV21-1 to TRBJ2-7; the D segment call TRBD2 is taken from the table without a DNA check. TRBV21-1 is listed as a pseudogene. This CDR3 comprises 14 residues. The CDR3 loop reads CASTPESSSYEQYF. The CDR3 DNA reads as TGTGCCAGCACCCCTGAGTCATCCTCCTACGAGCAGTACTTC.

The chain uses TRBV5-5 and TRBJ1-1; 10 bases agree with TRBD1. Germline CDR1 is SGHKS and CDR2 is YYEKEE (reference sequence). V lost 4 bases, J lost 6 bases, and 9 bases stayed unmatched. This CDR3 region has 15 residues. In nucleotides, the CDR3 is TGTGCCAGCAGCCCTATAACCGGGACAGGGGCTGAAGCTTTCTTT. It specifies CASSPITGTGAEAFF.

The J gene is TRBJ2-5, the V gene TRBV5-6; maybe TRBD1 (6 bases). The CDR3 length is 16 residues. CDR1 SGHDT and CDR2 YYEEEE come from the germline V gene. Deletions cut 2 bases from V and 4 bases from J, with 18 bases between. CDR3 DNA: TGTGCCAGCAGCTTCATTGGCAGGGGAAGAAGAGAGACCCAGTACTTC. It specifies CASSFIGRGRRETQYF.

The chain carries TRBV28 and TRBJ1-6, with 8 bases lining up with TRBD1. The CDR3 runs to 20 residues. From germline, CDR1 is MDHEN and CDR2 SYDVKM. J gave up 5 bases and V 1 base, and 16 bases lay outside the gene matches. CDR3 amino acids: CASSLFGGVGQGANNSPLHF. CDR3 DNA: TGTGCCAGCAGTTTATTTGGCGGTGTTGGGCAGGGGGCGAATAATTCACCCCTCCACTTT. The full variable domain, with the rest looked up from reference TRBV28 and TRBJ1-6, is DVKVTQSSRYLVKRTGEKVFLECVQDMDHENMFWYRQDPGLGLRLIYFSYDVKMKEKGDIPEGYSVSREKKERFSLILESASTNQTSMYLCASSLFGGVGQGANNSPLHFGNGTRLTVT.

In its sample, this clone was seen a few times. V usage is TRBV19 and J usage is TRBJ1-6, with D possibly being TRBD1 (6 bases). The CDR3 extends over 14 amino acids. V gave up 9 bases and J gave up 5 bases, with 14 bases separating them. Germline CDR1 reads LNHDA; CDR2 reads SQIVND (reference sequence). CDR3 nucleotides: TGTGCCAGCAGACAGGACCTGAATAATTCACCCCTCCACTTT. It codes for CASRQDLNNSPLHF.

The rearrangement uses TRBV11-3 and TRBJ1-6; D remains ambiguous. V was trimmed by 2 bases and J by 0 bases, leaving 14 bases between them. CDR3 length: 18 residues. In germline, CDR1 is SGHNT, CDR2 YENEEA. Here the CDR3 DNA reads TGTGCCAGCAGCTTACAGAGGCGAAGGAGCTCCTATAATTCACCCCTCCACTTT. Protein sequence: CASSLQRRRSSYNSPLHF.

V usage is TRBV5-1 and J usage is TRBJ1-2, with D possibly being TRBD1 (6 bases). Per the germline V gene, CDR1 is SGHRS and CDR2 is YFSETQ. V shed 0 bases and J shed 6 bases, with 18 bases lying between them. The CDR3 has 16 residues. In DNA, the CDR3 is TGCGCCAGCAGCTTGGGAGGGGGTTTGAAGAAGGATGGCTACACCTTC. Protein sequence: CASSLGGGLKKDGYTF. Variable domain in full (rest from reference TRBV5-1 and TRBJ1-2): KAGVTQTPRYLIKTRGQQVTLSCSPISGHRSVSWYQQTPGQGLQFLFEYFSETQRNKGNFPGRFSGRQFSNSRSEMNVSTLELGDSALYLCASSLGGGLKKDGYTFGSGTRLTVV.

The gene calls are TRBV5-5 and TRBJ2-7, with D tentatively TRBD2 (6 bases). Germline loops: CDR1 SGHKS, CDR2 YYEKEE (reference sequence). This CDR3 contains 15 residues. The V end lost 4 bases, the J end lost 1 base, and 15 bases lay between the germline ends. CDR3 bases: TGTGCCAGCAGCCCGTTAGCGGCCAGATCCTACGAGCAGTACTTC. This encodes CASSPLAARSYEQYF.

This clone appeared once. The chain has TRBV12-5 and TRBJ2-7; TRBD1 agrees at 10 bases. This CDR3 is built from 17 residues. Germline V CDR1 and CDR2: LGHNT, FRNRAP. V lost 1 base to trimming and J lost 2 bases; unmatched junction nucleotides: 8. This chain's CDR3 is CASGLAGWGQGTYEQYF. The CDR3 coding sequence is TGTGCTAGTGGTTTGGCCGGATGGGGACAGGGGACCTACGAGCAGTACTTC. The entire variable domain, with the rest obtained from reference TRBV12-5 and TRBJ2-7, is as follows: DARVTQTPRHKVTEMGQEVTMRCQPILGHNTVFWYRQTMMQGLELLAYFRNRAPLDDSGMPKDRFSAEMPDATLATLKIQPSEPRDSAVYFCASGLAGWGQGTYEQYFGPGTRLTVT.

This rearrangement joins TRBV18 to TRBJ2-5; TRBD1 agrees at 10 bases. The V segment lost 2 bases and the J segment 3 bases; nucleotides outside the gene matches: 6. This CDR3 spans 16 amino acids. Germline loops: CDR1 KGHSH, CDR2 LQKENI. CDR3: CASSPSRTGGEETQYF. The CDR3 DNA sequence: TGTGCCAGCTCACCATCGCGGACAGGGGGGGAAGAGACCCAGTACTTC.